The present T cell receptor beta chain was sequenced within a study of regulatory T cells in long-lasting Graves disease. Relying on iRepertoire HTBI primers and Arm-PCR of CDR3 regions, the team built TCR beta libraries. TCRdb analysed the multiplex PCR reads with MiXCR anew, one entry per CDR3 protein. The sample includes about 470,000 distinct CDR3 sequences, about a fifth of them seen just once. This clonotype has ten or more counts. Germline V gene sequence: CDR1 MNHNS, CDR2 SASEGT. The CDR3 covers 13 residues. V lost 6 bases, J lost 0 bases, and 6 bases lay in between. The sample's time point: persistent/refractory GD, antithyroid drugs over 5 years with positive TRAb. RNA extracted from PBMCs served as the sequencing template.

Sequences were derived from peripheral blood mononuclear cells (PBMCs), sampled when the disease was refractory, from a patient treated with antithyroid drugs. J is TRBJ1-5 and V is TRBV6-1; D gene uncertain. The TCR was taken from a female donor with Graves disease. The CDR3: CASRQNSNQPQHF. The CDR3 nucleotides are TGTGCCAGCAGACAGAATAGCAATCAGCCCCAGCATTTT.